These T cell receptor beta chains were read from a single sample in a study of CD8+CD57+ T cells in acquired aplastic anemia. TCRdb independently ran MiXCR on the reads; one entry per CDR3 protein. The sample carries 250,000 to 350,000 distinct CDR3 sequences, 45% to 70% recorded once. Input material: sorted CD4+, CD8+, or CD8+CD57+ T cells (not recorded which) from PBMCs. The receptors originated from a human donor with severe aplastic anemia or a healthy control (not recorded which). Both conserved end residues are part of each CDR3. A D gene is named only where the DNA matches it firmly. Size values are once, few and many counts, or a class for expanded clones, and some rows have none.

j_call d_call clone_size v_call cdr3_length cdr3_nt cdr3_aa
TRBJ2-5 - few TRBV7-2 13 TGTGCCAGCAGCTTAGTGAGGCAAGAGACCCAGTACTTC CASSLVRQETQYF
TRBJ2-7 - many TRBV2 11 TGTGCCAGCACTCATACCTACGAGCAGTACTTC CASTHTYEQYF
TRBJ2-7 - - TRBV6-1 12 TGTGCCATCAGTGAGTTCTCCTACGAGCAGTACTTC CAISEFSYEQYF
TRBJ2-7 - many TRBV5-8 14 TGTGCCAGCAGACTTACAGGGAACTCCTACGAGCAGTACTTC CASRLTGNSYEQYF
TRBJ1-4 - - TRBV20-1 14 TGCAGTGCTATCGGCCCGACCTCTAATGAAAAACTGTTTTTT CSAIGPTSNEKLFF
TRBJ1-2 - once TRBV20-1 13 TGCAGTGCTAGTGAGGACGGGAGATATGGCTACACCTTC CSASEDGRYGYTF
TRBJ2-5 TRBD1 - TRBV19 14 TGTGCCAGTAGTGTCCAGGGGGCCCAAGAGACCCAGTACTTC CASSVQGAQETQYF
TRBJ1-5 TRBD1 - TRBV12-3/TRBV12-4 13 TGTGCCAGCCCAGGACAGGGAGCTCAGCCCCAGCATTTT CASPGQGAQPQHF
TRBJ2-2 TRBD2 many TRBV20-1 16 TGCAGTGCTAGAGTCCCGACTAGCGGGGGCACCGGGGAGCTGTTTTTT CSARVPTSGGTGELFF
TRBJ1-6 - many TRBV2 14 TGTGCCAGCAGTGAAGTTTCTGGGAATTCACCCCTCCACTTT CASSEVSGNSPLHF
TRBJ2-5 - - TRBV6-2/TRBV6-3 14 TGTGCCAGCAGTGTCGAAGTTTCAGTAGTGGCCCAGTACTTC CASSVEVSVVAQYF
TRBJ2-1 TRBD1 many TRBV9 15 TGTGCCAGCAGCGTAGCAGGGGGACGGTACAATGAGCAGTTCTTC CASSVAGGRYNEQFF
TRBJ2-3 - - TRBV12-5 14 TGTGCCAGCAGAGGGGGGGGTCAGACAGATACGCAGTATTTT CASRGGGQTDTQYF
TRBJ2-5 - once TRBV2 15 TGCGCCAGCAGTGAGGGTGCCGCGCTGAGGGGGACCCAGTACTTC CASSEGAALRGTQYF
TRBJ2-7 TRBD2 few TRBV19 16 TGTGCCAGTAGCCTTACTAGCGGGAGGGCCCGAGACGAGCAGTATTTC CASSLTSGRARDEQYF
TRBJ2-3 TRBD2 - TRBV19 14 TGTGCCAGTAGTACTAGCGGAACCACAGATACGCAGTATTTT CASSTSGTTDTQYF
TRBJ1-1 - - TRBV7-3 13 TGTGCCAGCAGCTTAACGCCCAGCGGGGACGCTTTCTTT CASSLTPSGDAFF
TRBJ2-7 - few TRBV7-9 14 TGTGCCAGCAGCCCGACGGGCCGCTACTACGAGCAGTACTTC CASSPTGRYYEQYF
TRBJ1-1 - - TRBV29-1 13 TGCAGCGTTGCTCGGGGGACAAACACTGAAGCTTTCTTT CSVARGTNTEAFF
TRBJ1-5 TRBD1 - TRBV7-9 15 TGTGCCACATTCCGGGACAGGGATGGTGATCAGCCCCAGCATTTT CATFRDRDGDQPQHF
TRBJ1-6 TRBD1 many TRBV18 14 TGTGCCAGCTCACAAGACAGGGGTAATTCACCCCTCCACTTT CASSQDRGNSPLHF
TRBJ2-7 TRBD2 - TRBV15 16 TGTGCCACCAGCAGAGATATCGGACTAGCTGTCTACGAGCAGTACTTC CATSRDIGLAVYEQYF
TRBJ2-7 TRBD1 - TRBV7-2 14 TGTGCCAGCAGCCAGGACAGGGGCAGTAACGAGCAGTACTTC CASSQDRGSNEQYF
TRBJ1-2 - - TRBV29-1 11 TGCAGCGCTCTGACAGCCTATGGCTACACCTTC CSALTAYGYTF
TRBJ1-2 - few TRBV20-1 14 TGCAGTGCTAGAGTGGGTTTAGGCAGTCATGGCTACACCTTC CSARVGLGSHGYTF